This is a list of T cell receptor beta chains from one sample in a study of T-cell memory formation after mild COVID-19. TCRdb recomputed calls from the 5' RACE reads with MiXCR, one row per CDR3 protein. The repertoire holds almost 350,000 distinct CDR3 sequences, 20% to 25% seen once, with about 21% in the top ten. Sequenced material: PBMCs or a T cell subset sorted from them (not recorded which). The receptors here all came from a man between 18 and 35 years old who had mild COVID-19 (a few samples of this study predate the infection). Cell type and time point are not known. CDR3s include the opening cysteine and the closing phenylalanine or tryptophan. D genes are given only for firm matches. Expanded clones are given a class, and other clones once, few, many or no size at all.

j_gene	v_gene	d_gene	abundance	CDR3nt	CDR3aa
TRBJ2-7	TRBV5-4	TRBD1	-	TGTGCCAGCAGATCGGACAGGGGGGTAAGCGAGCAGTACTTC	CASRSDRGVSEQYF
TRBJ2-3	TRBV5-1	-	few	TGCGCCAGCAGCACGACCGGAGCTAGCGCCTCCGATACGCAGTATTTT	CASSTTGASASDTQYF
TRBJ1-1	TRBV7-9	-	-	TGTGCCAGCACGGGCAAAGGCATGGGGCAGAGCACTGAAGCTTTCTTT	CASTGKGMGQSTEAFF
TRBJ1-1	TRBV7-9	TRBD1	few	TGTGCCAGCAGCTCCCGGGCTACAGGGGGGAACACTGAAGCTTTCTTT	CASSSRATGGNTEAFF
TRBJ2-5	TRBV18	-	-	TGTGCCAGCTCACCAGGACAGCCCGGGGAGACCCAGTACTTC	CASSPGQPGETQYF
TRBJ2-2	TRBV7-8	TRBD1	few	TGTGCCAGCAGCTTATTCAACAGGGGGAACACCGGGGAGCTGTTTTTT	CASSLFNRGNTGELFF
TRBJ1-1	TRBV7-2	-	-	TGTGCCAGCAGCTTGGGTTCAGGGTTTGGCACTGAAGCTTTCTTT	CASSLGSGFGTEAFF
TRBJ1-2	TRBV7-2	-	few	TGTGCCAGCAGGCATGGGACTGAGGACTATGGCTACACCTTC	CASRHGTEDYGYTF
TRBJ2-1	TRBV7-9	TRBD2	-	TGTGCCAGCAGTGGTAGCGGGGGTAATGAGCAGTTCTTC	CASSGSGGNEQFF
TRBJ1-4	TRBV20-1	-	-	TGCAGTGCCCCCCGCCCAAATGAAAAACTGTTTTTT	CSAPRPNEKLFF
TRBJ2-3	TRBV6-1	-	few	TGTGCCAGCATCCGGACTGCTGATAGCACAGATACGCAGTATTTT	CASIRTADSTDTQYF
TRBJ2-5	TRBV7-2	-	-	TGTGCCAGCAGCCCCAGCAGTAGACAGGCGGGGGAGACCCAGTACTTC	CASSPSSRQAGETQYF
TRBJ2-1	TRBV7-9	-	hyperexpanded	TGTGCCAGCAGCCCAAGGGCAGGGAAGGGTGAGCAGTTCTTC	CASSPRAGKGEQFF
TRBJ2-1	TRBV4-3	-	-	TGCGCCAGCAGCCAAGGTCAAACGAGCTCCTACAATGAGCAGTTCTTC	CASSQGQTSSYNEQFF
TRBJ2-1	TRBV28	-	few	TGTGCCAGCAGACCCGCAGGGTCCGGGCAGTTCTTC	CASRPAGSGQFF
TRBJ1-1	TRBV7-2	TRBD1	-	TGTGCCAGCAGCCCCGACAGGGTACGGACTGAAGCTTTCTTT	CASSPDRVRTEAFF
TRBJ1-2	TRBV20-1	-	-	TGCAGTGCTAGAGATACTCTGCGGTATGGCTACACCTTC	CSARDTLRYGYTF
TRBJ2-3	TRBV7-2	TRBD2	-	TGTGCCAGCAGCTTCGGCCTGGGGGGGGATACGCAGTATTTT	CASSFGLGGDTQYF
TRBJ2-2	TRBV11-2	TRBD2	-	TGTGCCAGCAGCTTACATGGTGTAGCGGGGGGGATCACCGGGGAGCTGTTTTTT	CASSLHGVAGGITGELFF
TRBJ2-7	TRBV11-2	-	few	TGTGCCAGCAGCTTAGTACGGGGCTCCTACGAGCAGTACTTC	CASSLVRGSYEQYF
TRBJ2-5	TRBV7-2	-	-	TGTGCCAGCAGCTTAGGGGGGGACAGAGAGACCCAGTACTTC	CASSLGGDRETQYF
TRBJ2-5	TRBV7-2	TRBD1	many	TGTGCCAGCAGCTTGACAGGGGGTCGAGAGACCCAGTACTTC	CASSLTGGRETQYF
TRBJ1-2	TRBV12-3/TRBV12-4	-	-	TGTGCCAGCAGTTCCCAGGGAGGTGGCTATGTAGGCTACACCTTC	CASSSQGGGYVGYTF
TRBJ1-1	TRBV10-3	TRBD1	few	TGTGCCATCAGCGGCACAGGGGTTGGGGACACTGAAGCTTTCTTT	CAISGTGVGDTEAFF
TRBJ1-1	TRBV5-1	-	-	TGCGCCAGCAGTGGACAGACGTCCACTGAAGCTTTCTTT	CASSGQTSTEAFF
TRBJ1-4	TRBV20-1	-	-	TGCAGTGCCCTACCCGGTGGGGAAAAACTGTTTTTT	CSALPGGEKLFF
TRBJ2-6	TRBV6-2/TRBV6-3	-	few	TGTGCCAGCAGTTACGACTCTGGGGCCAACGTCCTGACTTTC	CASSYDSGANVLTF
TRBJ2-2	TRBV19	TRBD2	-	TGTGCCAGTGACCCGGGACTAGCGGCGAACACCGGGGAGCTGTTTTTT	CASDPGLAANTGELFF
TRBJ2-1	TRBV3-1	-	few	TGTGCCAGCAGCCAAGGTGAATCCTACAATGAGCAGTTCTTC	CASSQGESYNEQFF
TRBJ2-2	TRBV12-3/TRBV12-4	TRBD2	once	TGTGCCAGCAGTCCCCACGGGGGGGCCCCCGGGGAGCTGTTTTTT	CASSPHGGAPGELFF
TRBJ1-4	TRBV5-6	-	few	TGTGCCAGCAGCCCATTTAGGACAGCGGACTATAGTGAAAAACTGTTTTTT	CASSPFRTADYSEKLFF
TRBJ1-5	TRBV7-2	TRBD1	few	TGTGCCAGCAGCGCGGTCCATTGGGGGACAGGAGCAAATCAGCCCCAGCATTTT	CASSAVHWGTGANQPQHF
TRBJ1-5	TRBV4-3	TRBD1	few	TGCGCCAGCAGCCGGACAGGGGCGAGCAATCAGCCCCAGCATTTT	CASSRTGASNQPQHF
TRBJ1-2	TRBV9	TRBD1	few	TGTGCCAGCAGCTCCTGGAGACAGGGGCCGTTATTAGGAGGCTACACCTTC	CASSSWRQGPLLGGYTF
TRBJ2-1	TRBV20-1	TRBD2	few	TGCAGTGCTAGAAGGGCAGCGGGGGGGGATGAGCAGTTCTTC	CSARRAAGGDEQFF
TRBJ1-1	TRBV7-9	-	many	TGCGCCAGCAGCTTGTCGTCGAACACTGAAGCTTTCTTT	CASSLSSNTEAFF
TRBJ2-2	TRBV9	-	many	TGTGCCAGCAGCGTAGATCAGGGTTACACCGGGGAGCTGTTTTTT	CASSVDQGYTGELFF
TRBJ2-5	TRBV7-8	TRBD1	-	TGTGCCAGCAGCTTAGCCCGGACAGGGGGAGAGACCCAGTACTTC	CASSLARTGGETQYF
TRBJ1-1	TRBV20-1	-	few	TGCAGTGCTAGGCGGGGGGCGAGGACTGAAGCTTTCTTT	CSARRGARTEAFF
TRBJ1-6	TRBV5-6	TRBD1	-	TGTGCCAGCAGCCTCGGACAGGTGGATTCACCCCTCCACTTT	CASSLGQVDSPLHF
TRBJ1-4	TRBV25-1	-	few	TGTGCCAGCAGTGAACTCGGACAGTACAATGAAAAACTGTTTTTT	CASSELGQYNEKLFF
TRBJ2-1	TRBV29-1	TRBD1	-	TGCAGCGTTGGGGCAGGGGGCAATGAGCAGTTCTTC	CSVGAGGNEQFF
TRBJ1-5	TRBV4-3	-	few	TGCGCCAGCAGCCAAGAGGAAGGAAGCAATCAGCCCCAGCATTTT	CASSQEEGSNQPQHF
TRBJ2-1	TRBV7-3	TRBD2	-	TGTGCCAGCAGCTCTTCAGCGGGGGGGGCATATGAGCAGTTCTTC	CASSSSAGGAYEQFF
TRBJ1-5	TRBV4-1	-	-	TGCGCCAGCAGCCAACCAGACAGGATTAGCAATCAGCCCCAGCATTTT	CASSQPDRISNQPQHF
TRBJ2-3	TRBV5-6	-	-	TGTGCCAGCAGCCGTAACGGGGGCGGCGCAGATACGCAGTATTTT	CASSRNGGGADTQYF
TRBJ2-3	TRBV5-1	-	many	TGCGCCAGCAGTCGCTCAGGGGTCGGCACAGATACGCAGTATTTT	CASSRSGVGTDTQYF
TRBJ2-6	TRBV10-3	TRBD1	-	TGTGCCATCCCGGACAGGAAGGGGGCCAACGTCCTGACTTTC	CAIPDRKGANVLTF